The rows below give T cell receptor beta chains drawn from one sample of a study of shared clonotypes between healthy human individuals. The table came from immunoSEQ multiplex PCR; TCRdb's copy has only in-frame clones and leaves some out. The sample includes about 1.1 million clones, 77% of them seen just once. Material for sequencing was memory CD4+ T cells from PBMCs. These receptors all come from a young man in good health. Some clones in this sample may be carry-over from other donors' samples. Both conserved end residues are part of each CDR3. Fields, in order: D gene, V gene, J gene, clone size, CDR3 DNA, CDR3 protein. A D gene is named only where the DNA matches it firmly. Where a row states a size, it is once, few, many or the class of an expanded clone; other rows omit it.

>.|TRBV2|TRBJ2-7|.
TGTGCCAGCAGCGGCCAGGGTCGGGAGCAGTACTTC
CASSGQGREQYF
>.|TRBV4-1|TRBJ1-3|.
TGCGCCAGCAGCCAAACAGGTTTCTCTGGAAACACCATATATTTT
CASSQTGFSGNTIYF
>.|TRBV6-1|TRBJ1-4|.
TGTGCCAGCAGTGATGGGGGGGTGGGTGAAAAACTGTTTTTT
CASSDGGVGEKLFF
>.|TRBV30|TRBJ1-2|.
TGTGCCTGGAGTGTACTCCGGGGCTATGGCTACACCTTC
CAWSVLRGYGYTF
>TRBD2|TRBV7-3|TRBJ2-7|once
TGTGCCAGCAGCCGCCAGGGACTAGCGGGAGACGAGCAGTACTTC
CASSRQGLAGDEQYF
>.|TRBV6-6|TRBJ2-3|.
TGTGCCAGCACCCTTAACGGGGATACGCAGTATTTT
CASTLNGDTQYF
>TRBD2|TRBV10-3|TRBJ2-3|.
TGTGCCACCCTACCAGCGGGAGGGTTAGATACGCAGTATTTT
CATLPAGGLDTQYF
>.|TRBV20-1|TRBJ2-7|.
TGCAGTGCTGGTACCTCCGAGCAGTACTTC
CSAGTSEQYF
>.|TRBV27|TRBJ1-2|once
TGTGCCAGCAGTTTAGGTCTCGGCAGGGAGGTTTCTGGCTACACCTTC
CASSLGLGREVSGYTF
>.|TRBV6-1|TRBJ1-2|few
TGTGCCAGCAGTGAATGGTCAGACTATGGCTACACCTTC
CASSEWSDYGYTF